The clone carrying this T cell receptor beta chain has more than one count but fewer than ten. Its matching antigen is unknown. Time point specified: newly diagnosed GD, antithyroid drugs for less than 3 months. With RNA extracted from PBMCs as input, the TCR library was made. American Thyroid Association guidelines were used to diagnose Graves' disease. The entry originates in a study of regulatory T cells in long-lasting Graves disease. General observations from the study: Among the persistent patients, 2,741 public clonotypes were shared, more than the 966 shared among new patients.

Combining iRepertoire HTBI primers with Arm-PCR of CDR3 regions, the authors built TCR beta libraries. MiXCR was run by TCRdb on the multiplex PCR reads, yielding one entry per CDR3 protein. The sample records approximately 400,000 distinct CDR3 sequences, less than 20% being singletons. The receptor's source is a female donor with Graves disease. Source: peripheral blood mononuclear cells (PBMCs), taken at new diagnosis, from a patient treated with antithyroid drugs.

In DNA, the CDR3 is TGTGCCAGCAGCTTAAACGGGAGGGCCCGGGAGCAGTTCTTC. Protein sequence: CASSLNGRAREQFF. The genes are TRBV7-3 and TRBJ2-1, with 8 bases identical to TRBD2. CDR3 length equals 14 residues. Germline loops: CDR1 SGHTA, CDR2 FQGTGA. Trimming took 1 base from V and 10 from J; bases not matched to a gene: 6.